The 15 T cell receptor beta chains presented below share a single source sample, sequenced in a study of cytomegalovirus exposure and HLA in healthy donors. Both 60 Vbeta primers and 13 Jbeta primers went into the PCR. Data came from immunoSEQ multiplex PCR; TCRdb stores just in-frame clones and leaves some out. The sample yields some 130,000 clones, approximately 64% seen once. The sequencing sample was made of PBMCs. Receptor source: a woman between 35 and 50 years old in good health and CMV-seronegative.

V gene TRBV5-1 combines with J gene TRBJ1-1; TRBD1 matches at 9 bases. Trimming removed 4 bases from V and 1 base from J; junction bases left unmatched: 8. Looked up from germline, CDR1 is SGHRS and CDR2 is YFSETQ. The CDR3 contains 16 residues. This CDR3 is CASSVGDRVRNTEAFF. As DNA, the CDR3 is TGCGCCAGCAGCGTGGGGGACAGGGTTAGGAACACTGAAGCTTTCTTT.

V is TRBV5-1 and J is TRBJ2-5, with a weak D call TRBD1 (6 bases). The CDR3 runs 14 residues. Germline V lookup: CDR1 SGHRS, CDR2 YFSETQ. With 1 base removed from V and 5 bases from J, the gap between germline ends came to 12 bases. DNA of the CDR3: TGCGCCAGCAGCTTGCAGGGGCGTGAGGAGACCCAGTACTTC. Translation gives CASSLQGREETQYF.

This rearrangement joins TRBV6-1 to TRBJ1-3, with D perhaps matching TRBD1 (5 bases). CDR3 length: 15 amino acids. Trimming removed 6 bases from V and 4 bases from J, with 16 bases in between. Germline CDR1 and CDR2: MNHNS and SASEGT. In DNA, the CDR3 is TGTGCCAGCAGCGGGGGGAGGGAACGGGGAAACACCATATATTTT. This translates into CASSGGRERGNTIYF.

The rearrangement joins TRBV15 to TRBJ1-5; D not certain. The CDR3 is 13 residues long. Germline V gene lookup returns CDR1 LNHNV and CDR2 YYDKDF (reference sequence). V lost 3 bases and J 3 bases, leaving 6 bases between the germline ends. The CDR3 nucleotides are TGTGCCACCAGCAGCAGTCCCAATCAGCCCCAGCATTTT. Its translation: CATSSSPNQPQHF.

The chain has TRBV19 and TRBJ1-4; weak D call: TRBD1 (6 bases). Germline CDR1 is LNHDA and CDR2 is SQIVND (reference sequence). V lost 11 bases and J 4 bases, leaving 14 bases between the germline ends. CDR3 length: 13 residues. The CDR3 coding sequence is TGTGCCGCCCAGGGGACGGGTAATGAAAAACTGTTTTTT. This sequence encodes CAAQGTGNEKLFF.

The CDR3 loop reads CASSFSPGQGSYEQYF. The CDR3 bases are TGTGCCAGCAGTTTTAGCCCCGGACAGGGGTCCTACGAGCAGTACTTC. The V call is TRBV7-2, the J call TRBJ2-7; TRBD1 aligns across 9 bases. CDR1 is SGHTA and CDR2 is FQGNSA in the germline V gene. The V gene end was trimmed by 6 bases and the J gene end by 1 base; junction bases not matched to a gene: 10. CDR3 size: 16 residues.

The chain combines TRBV9 with TRBJ1-2, with D possibly TRBD1 on 5 matching bases. V lost 0 bases and J lost 5, with 14 bases in between. CDR1 is SGDLS, CDR2 YYNGEE, per germline. The CDR3 is 15 amino acids. CDR3 region: CASSVESAGRYGYTF. In DNA form, the CDR3 reads TGTGCCAGCAGCGTAGAATCGGCAGGGCGGTATGGCTACACCTTC.

The rearrangement links TRBV28 to TRBJ1-1; D is unresolved. Trimming stripped 6 bases from V and 0 bases from J, with 5 bases between. The V gene's germline CDR1 is MDHEN and CDR2 SYDVKM. This CDR3 has 12 residues. This CDR3 reads CASRRLNTEAFF. The CDR3 coding sequence is TGTGCCAGCAGACGGTTGAACACTGAAGCTTTCTTT.

This chain connects TRBV4-1 to TRBJ1-1; 8 bases match TRBD1. The CDR3 has 15 residues. Germline CDR1 is MGHRA and CDR2 is YSYEKL. V shed 0 bases, J shed 1 base, and the junction held 1 base outside the gene matches. The CDR3 is CASSQEGTGNTEAFF. CDR3 sequence (DNA): TGCGCCAGCAGCCAAGAAGGGACAGGGAACACTGAAGCTTTCTTT.

This clone was seen just once. The CDR3 reads CASSDPRGQGLTLGEAFF. The CDR3 nucleotides read TGTGCCAGCAGTGACCCCCGGGGACAGGGCCTGACCTTAGGGGAAGCTTTCTTT. This chain uses TRBV6-4 with TRBJ1-1; 9 nucleotides match TRBD1. The CDR3 runs to 18 residues. Germline V gives CDR1 MRHNA, CDR2 SNTAGT. V lost 2 bases to trimming and J lost 8 bases; unmatched junction nucleotides: 18.

The chain's CDR3 is CATLRGTNTGELFF. DNA of the CDR3: TGTGCCACCCTGAGGGGGACGAACACCGGGGAGCTGTTTTTT. The chain combines TRBV7-8 with TRBJ2-2; possible D gene TRBD1, 6 bases. Between the trimmed V and J ends, which lost 10 bases and 0 bases, there was a span of 12 bases. CDR3 length: 14 residues. Germline V gives CDR1 SGHVS, CDR2 FQNEAQ.

The chain carries TRBV6-1 and TRBJ1-6; 9 nucleotides agree with TRBD1. Germline V gene sequence: CDR1 MNHNS, CDR2 SASEGT. V trimming: 8 bases; J trimming: 13 bases; junction bases outside the gene matches: 12. The CDR3 runs 14 residues. The CDR3 here is CASHQGQGRWPLHF. For the CDR3, the DNA is TGTGCCAGCCACCAGGGACAGGGAAGGTGGCCCCTCCACTTT.

V is TRBV5-4 and J is TRBJ1-2; 7 positions agree with TRBD1. The CDR3 runs to 14 residues. CDR1 is SGHNT and CDR2 is YYREEE in the germline V gene (reference sequence). V was pared by 6 bases and J by 4 bases, with 9 bases of the junction left unmatched. In DNA form, the CDR3 reads TGTGCCAGCACCCCGACAGGGTCCCCCTATGGCTACACCTTC. This codes for CASTPTGSPYGYTF.

The chain employs TRBV7-9 and TRBJ2-1, with TRBD2 identical over 7 bases. This CDR3 has 15 residues. V was clipped by 1 base and J by 5 bases; unmatched bases: 5. Germline loops: CDR1 SEHNR, CDR2 FQNEAQ (reference sequence). The CDR3 here is CASSLGGGFNNEQFF. The CDR3, as DNA: TGTGCCAGCAGCTTAGGGGGGGGATTCAACAATGAGCAGTTCTTC.

The gene calls are TRBV27 and TRBJ1-2; D might be TRBD1 (5 bases). Germline values: CDR1 MNHEY, CDR2 SMNVEV (reference sequence). The length of the CDR3 is 16 residues. V lost 0 bases and J 7 bases, leaving 18 bases between the germline ends. CDR3 sequence: CASSLSGGGLGRGYTF. CDR3 DNA sequence: TGTGCCAGCAGTTTATCGGGGGGGGGACTAGGCCGTGGCTACACCTTC.